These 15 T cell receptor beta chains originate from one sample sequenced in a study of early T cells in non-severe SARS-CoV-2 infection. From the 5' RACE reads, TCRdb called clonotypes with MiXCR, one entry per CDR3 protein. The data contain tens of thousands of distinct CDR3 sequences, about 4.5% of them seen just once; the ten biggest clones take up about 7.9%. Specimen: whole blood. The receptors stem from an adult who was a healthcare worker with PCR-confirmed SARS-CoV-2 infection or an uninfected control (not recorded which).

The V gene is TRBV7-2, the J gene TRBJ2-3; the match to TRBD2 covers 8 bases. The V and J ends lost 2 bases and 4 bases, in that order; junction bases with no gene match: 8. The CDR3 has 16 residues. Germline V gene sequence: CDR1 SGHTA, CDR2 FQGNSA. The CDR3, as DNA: TGTGCCAGCAGCTTATTGGGAGCGGGGGCCGCAGATACGCAGTATTTT. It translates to CASSLLGAGAADTQYF.

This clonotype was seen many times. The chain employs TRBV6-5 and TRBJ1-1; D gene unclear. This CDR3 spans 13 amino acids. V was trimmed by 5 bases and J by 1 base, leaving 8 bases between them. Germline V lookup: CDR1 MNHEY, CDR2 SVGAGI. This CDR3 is CASSPLPNTEAFF. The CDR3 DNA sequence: TGTGCCAGCAGTCCCCTCCCGAACACTGAAGCTTTCTTT.

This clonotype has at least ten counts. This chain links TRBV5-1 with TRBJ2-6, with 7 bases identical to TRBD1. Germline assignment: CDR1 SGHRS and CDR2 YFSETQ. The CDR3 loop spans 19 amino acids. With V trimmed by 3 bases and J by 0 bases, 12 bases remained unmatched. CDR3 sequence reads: CASSWADRAPSSGANVLTF. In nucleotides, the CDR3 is TGCGCCAGCAGCTGGGCTGACAGGGCCCCTTCCTCTGGGGCCAACGTCCTGACTTTC.

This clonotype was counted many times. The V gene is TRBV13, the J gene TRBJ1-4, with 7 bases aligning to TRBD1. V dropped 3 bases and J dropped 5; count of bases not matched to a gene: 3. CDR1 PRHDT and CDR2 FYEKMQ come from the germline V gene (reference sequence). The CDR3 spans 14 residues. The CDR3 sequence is CASSLGQRNEKLFF. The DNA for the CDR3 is TGTGCCAGCAGCTTGGGACAGAGAAATGAAAAACTGTTTTTT.

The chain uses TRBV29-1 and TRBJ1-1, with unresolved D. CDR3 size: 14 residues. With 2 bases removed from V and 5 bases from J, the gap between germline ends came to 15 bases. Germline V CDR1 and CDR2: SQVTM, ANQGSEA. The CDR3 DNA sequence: TGCAGCGTTGAACGGGCCCTCAAAAGGACTGAAGCTTTCTTT. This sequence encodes CSVERALKRTEAFF.

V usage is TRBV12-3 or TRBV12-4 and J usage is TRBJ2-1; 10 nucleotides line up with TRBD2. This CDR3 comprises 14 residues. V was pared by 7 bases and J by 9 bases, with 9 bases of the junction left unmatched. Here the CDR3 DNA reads TGTGCCAGCACCTTAGCGGGGGGTAGATTTGAGCAGTTCTTC. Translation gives CASTLAGGRFEQFF.

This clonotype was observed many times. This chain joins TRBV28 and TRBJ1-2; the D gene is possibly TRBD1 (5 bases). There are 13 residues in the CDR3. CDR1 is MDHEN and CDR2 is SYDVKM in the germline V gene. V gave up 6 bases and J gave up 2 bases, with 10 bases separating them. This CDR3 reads CASRTGGNYGYTF. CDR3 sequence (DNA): TGTGCCAGCAGGACGGGGGGAAACTATGGCTACACCTTC.

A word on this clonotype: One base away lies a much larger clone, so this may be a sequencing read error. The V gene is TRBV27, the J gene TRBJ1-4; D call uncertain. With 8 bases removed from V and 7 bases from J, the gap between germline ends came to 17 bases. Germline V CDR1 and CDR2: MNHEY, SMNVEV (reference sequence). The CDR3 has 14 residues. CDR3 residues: CASGPLNSPEKLFF. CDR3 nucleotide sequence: TGTGCCAGCGGTCCCCTGAACAGCCCTGAAAAACTGTTTTTT.

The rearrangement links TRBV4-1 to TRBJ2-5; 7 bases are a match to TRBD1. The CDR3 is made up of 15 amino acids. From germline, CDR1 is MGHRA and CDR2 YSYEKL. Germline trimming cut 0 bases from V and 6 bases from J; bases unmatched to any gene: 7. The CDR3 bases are TGCGCCAGCAGCCAAGATAGAGGGGGCGCGAAGACCCAGTACTTC. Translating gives CASSQDRGGAKTQYF.

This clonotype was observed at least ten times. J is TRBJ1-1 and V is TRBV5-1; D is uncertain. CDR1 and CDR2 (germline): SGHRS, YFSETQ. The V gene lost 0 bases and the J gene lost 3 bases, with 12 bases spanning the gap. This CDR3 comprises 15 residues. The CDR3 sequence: CASSLDPGLDTEAFF. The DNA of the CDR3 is TGCGCCAGCAGCTTGGATCCGGGGTTGGACACTGAAGCTTTCTTT.

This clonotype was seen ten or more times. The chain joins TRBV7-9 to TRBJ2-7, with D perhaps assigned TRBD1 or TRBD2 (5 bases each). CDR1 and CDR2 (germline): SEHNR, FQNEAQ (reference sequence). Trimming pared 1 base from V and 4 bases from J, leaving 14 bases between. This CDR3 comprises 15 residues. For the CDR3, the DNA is TGTGCCAGCAGCTTAGAGGTGGGGCGCGGGTACGAGCAGTACTTC. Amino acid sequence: CASSLEVGRGYEQYF.

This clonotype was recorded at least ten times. Here the CDR3 reads CASSLAAGSPYEQYF. The CDR3 coding sequence is TGCGCCAGCAGCTTGGCCGCCGGATCCCCCTACGAGCAGTACTTC. This sequence joins TRBV5-1 and TRBJ2-7, with D hard to call. This CDR3 region has 15 residues. Germline V gene lookup returns CDR1 SGHRS and CDR2 YFSETQ. The V gene lost 0 bases and the J gene lost 2 bases, with 12 bases spanning the gap.

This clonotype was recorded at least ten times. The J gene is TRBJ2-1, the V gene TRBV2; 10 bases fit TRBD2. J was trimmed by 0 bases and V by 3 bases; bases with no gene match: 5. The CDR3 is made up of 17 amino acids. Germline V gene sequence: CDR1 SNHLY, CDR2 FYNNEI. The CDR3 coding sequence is TGTGCCAGCAGTGATCTAGCGGGGGCGAGCTCCTACAATGAGCAGTTCTTC. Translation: CASSDLAGASSYNEQFF.

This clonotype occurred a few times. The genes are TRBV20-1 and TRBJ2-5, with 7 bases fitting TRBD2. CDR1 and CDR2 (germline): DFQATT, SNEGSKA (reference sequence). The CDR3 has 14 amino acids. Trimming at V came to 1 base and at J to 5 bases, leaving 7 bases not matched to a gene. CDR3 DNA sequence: TGCAGTGCTAGAGTGGGCGGGGGTTCTGAGACCCAGTACTTC. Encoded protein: CSARVGGGSETQYF.

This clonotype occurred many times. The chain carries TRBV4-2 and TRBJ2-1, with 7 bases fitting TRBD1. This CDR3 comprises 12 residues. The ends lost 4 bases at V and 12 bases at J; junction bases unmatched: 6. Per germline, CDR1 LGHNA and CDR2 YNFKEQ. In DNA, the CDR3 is TGTGCCAGCAGCCCCACAGGGGCTAGGCAGTTCTTC. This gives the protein CASSPTGARQFF.